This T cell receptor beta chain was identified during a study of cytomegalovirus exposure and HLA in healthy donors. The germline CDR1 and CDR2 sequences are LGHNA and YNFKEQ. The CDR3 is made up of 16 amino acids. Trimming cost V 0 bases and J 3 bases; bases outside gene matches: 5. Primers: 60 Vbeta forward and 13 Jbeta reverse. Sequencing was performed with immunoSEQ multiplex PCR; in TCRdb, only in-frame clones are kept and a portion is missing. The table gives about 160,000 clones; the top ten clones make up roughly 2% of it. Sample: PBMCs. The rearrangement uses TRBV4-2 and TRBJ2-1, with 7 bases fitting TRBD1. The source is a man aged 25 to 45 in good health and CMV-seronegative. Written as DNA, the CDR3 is TGTGCCAGCAGCCAAGATTTACAGGGGATCTACAATGAGCAGTTCTTC. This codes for CASSQDLQGIYNEQFF.